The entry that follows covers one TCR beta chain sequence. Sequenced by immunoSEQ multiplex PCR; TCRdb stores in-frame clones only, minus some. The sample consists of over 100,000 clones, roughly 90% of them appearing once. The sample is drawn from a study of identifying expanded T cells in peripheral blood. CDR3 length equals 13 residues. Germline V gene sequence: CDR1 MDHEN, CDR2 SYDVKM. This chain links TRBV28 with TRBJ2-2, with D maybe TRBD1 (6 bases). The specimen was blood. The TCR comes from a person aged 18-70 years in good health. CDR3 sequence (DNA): TGTGCTGCTCAAGGGGGGAACACCGGGGAGCTGTTTTTT. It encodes CAAQGGNTGELFF.